The rows below give T cell receptor beta chains drawn from one sample of a study of beta chain bispecific antibodies for T cell cancers. These receptors have no identified antigens. Via MiXCR, TCRdb re-called the 5' RACE reads, giving one row per CDR3 protein. Here the sample spans about 17,000 distinct CDR3 sequences, less than 2.5% being singletons. Material for sequencing was healthy donor T cells cultured with leukemia cells. The receptors were sampled from a human donor in good health. Some clones in this sample may be carry-over from other donors' samples. CDR3s include the opening cysteine and the closing phenylalanine or tryptophan. Fields, in order: V gene, clone size, J gene, D gene, CDR3 protein, CDR3 DNA. D genes are given only for firm matches. The size entry is marked missing in some rows and otherwise reads once, few, many or a size class.

v_call: TRBV19
clone_size: many
j_call: TRBJ2-1
d_call: TRBD1
cdr3_aa: CASSPGTGPYNEQFF
cdr3_nt: TGTGCCAGTAGTCCCGGGACAGGGCCCTACAATGAGCAGTTCTTC

v_call: TRBV25-1
clone_size: many
j_call: TRBJ2-7
d_call: NA
cdr3_aa: CASSEFWGEQYF
cdr3_nt: TGTGCCAGCAGTGAATTTTGGGGCGAGCAGTACTTC

v_call: TRBV20-1
clone_size: many
j_call: TRBJ2-7
d_call: TRBD1
cdr3_aa: CSGTGTGALEQYF
cdr3_nt: TGCAGTGGAACCGGGACAGGAGCCCTCGAGCAGTACTTC

v_call: TRBV18
clone_size: many
j_call: TRBJ2-7
d_call: TRBD1
cdr3_aa: CASSPREYGTGEQYF
cdr3_nt: TGTGCCAGCTCACCACGGGAGTATGGGACAGGGGAGCAGTACTTC

v_call: TRBV6-5
clone_size: many
j_call: TRBJ1-5
d_call: TRBD1
cdr3_aa: CARRDSDNQPQHF
cdr3_nt: TGTGCCCGCCGGGACAGCGACAATCAGCCCCAGCATTTT

v_call: TRBV18
clone_size: many
j_call: TRBJ2-2
d_call: NA
cdr3_aa: CASSPSDLFGELFF
cdr3_nt: TGTGCCAGCTCCCCCTCTGACCTCTTCGGGGAGCTGTTTTTT

v_call: TRBV27
clone_size: medium-sized
j_call: TRBJ2-3
d_call: NA
cdr3_aa: CASSSTDTQYF
cdr3_nt: TGTGCCAGCAGCTCCACAGATACGCAGTATTTT

v_call: TRBV19
clone_size: many
j_call: TRBJ1-1
d_call: NA
cdr3_aa: CASTPGGTEAFF
cdr3_nt: TGTGCCAGTACCCCCGGTGGGACTGAAGCTTTCTTT

v_call: TRBV10-3
clone_size: many
j_call: TRBJ1-5
d_call: TRBD1
cdr3_aa: CAISEFTGGQPQHF
cdr3_nt: TGTGCCATCAGTGAGTTTACAGGGGGCCAGCCCCAGCATTTT

v_call: TRBV5-1
clone_size: many
j_call: TRBJ2-7
d_call: TRBD1
cdr3_aa: CASSRDSPYEQYF
cdr3_nt: TGCGCCAGCAGCCGGGACAGCCCCTACGAGCAGTACTTC

v_call: TRBV5-1
clone_size: many
j_call: TRBJ1-2
d_call: NA
cdr3_aa: CASSPGLSYGYTF
cdr3_nt: TGCGCCAGCAGCCCGGGACTGAGCTATGGCTACACCTTC

v_call: TRBV3-1
clone_size: many
j_call: TRBJ2-2
d_call: TRBD2
cdr3_aa: CASSQERPAGEEPNTGELFF
cdr3_nt: TGTGCCAGCAGCCAAGAGCGGCCAGCGGGGGAAGAGCCGAACACCGGGGAGCTGTTTTTT

v_call: TRBV7-6
clone_size: many
j_call: TRBJ2-7
d_call: TRBD2
cdr3_aa: CASSRAGGTYEQYF
cdr3_nt: TGTGCCAGCAGCCGAGCGGGGGGAACCTACGAGCAGTACTTC

v_call: TRBV20-1
clone_size: many
j_call: TRBJ2-1
d_call: NA
cdr3_aa: CSAAARSTSYNEQFF
cdr3_nt: TGCAGTGCCGCGGCCAGGAGCACATCCTACAATGAGCAGTTCTTC

v_call: TRBV19
clone_size: many
j_call: TRBJ2-5
d_call: TRBD2
cdr3_aa: CASSSGGALRETQYF
cdr3_nt: TGTGCCAGTAGTAGCGGGGGGGCTCTCCGAGAGACCCAGTACTTC

v_call: TRBV5-1
clone_size: many
j_call: TRBJ1-5
d_call: NA
cdr3_aa: CASSLGPGPQPQHF
cdr3_nt: TGCGCCAGCAGCTTGGGGCCAGGGCCCCAGCCCCAGCATTTT

v_call: TRBV20-1
clone_size: many
j_call: TRBJ2-3
d_call: NA
cdr3_aa: CSARGYYTDTQYF
cdr3_nt: TGCAGTGCTAGGGGGTATTACACAGATACGCAGTATTTT

v_call: TRBV28
clone_size: many
j_call: TRBJ1-3
d_call: NA
cdr3_aa: CASSYRSIFSGNTIYF
cdr3_nt: TGTGCCAGCAGTTACAGGTCTATTTTCTCTGGAAACACCATATATTTT

v_call: TRBV5-1
clone_size: many
j_call: TRBJ2-3
d_call: TRBD2
cdr3_aa: CASSPLPGRGTDTQYF
cdr3_nt: TGCGCCAGCTCTCCCCTCCCTGGGCGGGGGACAGATACGCAGTATTTT

v_call: TRBV5-8
clone_size: few
j_call: TRBJ2-7
d_call: NA
cdr3_aa: CASSLVLRLVPIYEQYF
cdr3_nt: TGTGCCAGCAGCTTGGTTCTGAGGCTAGTCCCCATCTACGAGCAGTACTTC

v_call: TRBV6-6
clone_size: many
j_call: TRBJ2-7
d_call: NA
cdr3_aa: CASSYATSEQYF
cdr3_nt: TGTGCCAGCAGTTACGCGACCTCCGAGCAGTACTTC

v_call: TRBV5-1
clone_size: many
j_call: TRBJ1-1
d_call: NA
cdr3_aa: CASSLGGLNTEAFF
cdr3_nt: TGCGCCAGCAGCCTCGGGGGCTTGAACACTGAAGCTTTCTTT

v_call: TRBV6-5
clone_size: many
j_call: TRBJ1-2
d_call: NA
cdr3_aa: CASSYSLIYGYTF
cdr3_nt: TGTGCCAGCAGTTATTCGTTGATCTATGGCTACACCTTC

v_call: TRBV7-2
clone_size: many
j_call: TRBJ2-1
d_call: TRBD2
cdr3_aa: CASSFPGGVSYNEQFF
cdr3_nt: TGTGCCAGCAGCTTCCCGGGGGGGGTCTCCTACAATGAGCAGTTCTTC

v_call: TRBV15
clone_size: many
j_call: TRBJ1-1
d_call: NA
cdr3_aa: CATSSTLKREGTEAFF
cdr3_nt: TGTGCCACCAGCAGTACTCTGAAGCGCGAAGGGACTGAAGCTTTCTTT

v_call: TRBV30
clone_size: many
j_call: TRBJ1-1
d_call: NA
cdr3_aa: CAWKSLTNTEAFF
cdr3_nt: TGTGCCTGGAAGTCATTAACGAACACTGAAGCTTTCTTT

v_call: TRBV5-1
clone_size: many
j_call: TRBJ2-7
d_call: TRBD2
cdr3_aa: CASSLSSGGYGYEQYF
cdr3_nt: TGCGCCAGCAGCTTGTCTAGCGGGGGCTACGGCTACGAGCAGTACTTC

v_call: TRBV6-1
clone_size: many
j_call: TRBJ2-7
d_call: TRBD1
cdr3_aa: CASSKGQGTYEQYF
cdr3_nt: TGTGCCAGCAGCAAGGGACAGGGGACCTACGAGCAGTACTTC

v_call: TRBV20-1
clone_size: many
j_call: TRBJ2-7
d_call: TRBD2
cdr3_aa: CSASFSPSGGNYEQYF
cdr3_nt: TGCAGTGCTAGTTTTTCTCCTAGCGGGGGAAACTACGAGCAGTACTTC

v_call: TRBV5-1
clone_size: medium-sized
j_call: TRBJ2-3
d_call: NA
cdr3_aa: CASSLEGAPDTQYF
cdr3_nt: TGCGCCAGCAGCTTGGAAGGGGCCCCAGATACGCAGTATTTT

v_call: TRBV9
clone_size: many
j_call: TRBJ1-5
d_call: NA
cdr3_aa: CASSVQGLIDQPQHF
cdr3_nt: TGTGCCAGCAGCGTTCAGGGGTTGATAGATCAGCCCCAGCATTTT

v_call: TRBV19
clone_size: many
j_call: TRBJ1-5
d_call: NA
cdr3_aa: CASSIGNQPQHF
cdr3_nt: TGTGCCAGTAGTATAGGAAATCAGCCCCAGCATTTT

v_call: TRBV5-4
clone_size: many
j_call: TRBJ2-7
d_call: NA
cdr3_aa: CASSPGLSYEQYF
cdr3_nt: TGTGCCAGCAGCCCGGGACTCTCCTACGAGCAGTACTTC

v_call: TRBV5-1
clone_size: medium-sized
j_call: TRBJ2-7
d_call: TRBD1
cdr3_aa: CASRTRDSAYEQYF
cdr3_nt: TGCGCCAGCAGGACCCGGGACAGTGCCTACGAGCAGTACTTC

v_call: TRBV11-2
clone_size: many
j_call: TRBJ2-7
d_call: TRBD2
cdr3_aa: CASSSSSGGYEQYF
cdr3_nt: TGTGCCAGCAGCTCGTCCTCGGGGGGGTACGAGCAGTACTTC

v_call: TRBV6-1
clone_size: many
j_call: TRBJ2-3
d_call: TRBD2
cdr3_aa: CASIASGGADTQYF
cdr3_nt: TGTGCCAGCATCGCTAGCGGGGGTGCAGATACGCAGTATTTT

v_call: TRBV7-9
clone_size: many
j_call: TRBJ2-3
d_call: TRBD2
cdr3_aa: CASSLPPSGTSTDTQYF
cdr3_nt: TGTGCCAGCAGCTTACCCCCTAGCGGAACTAGCACAGATACGCAGTATTTT

v_call: TRBV2
clone_size: many
j_call: TRBJ2-3
d_call: NA
cdr3_aa: CASSDRGWRTDTQYF
cdr3_nt: TGTGCCAGCAGTGACAGGGGATGGAGAACAGATACGCAGTATTTT

v_call: TRBV5-1
clone_size: many
j_call: TRBJ1-1
d_call: NA
cdr3_aa: CASSLDPETEAFF
cdr3_nt: TGCGCCAGCAGCTTGGACCCGGAAACTGAAGCTTTCTTT

v_call: TRBV4-1
clone_size: many
j_call: TRBJ1-4
d_call: NA
cdr3_aa: CASSQDRIGGAGEKLFF
cdr3_nt: TGCGCCAGCAGCCAAGATAGAATTGGGGGCGCGGGGGAAAAACTGTTTTTT

v_call: TRBV29-1
clone_size: many
j_call: TRBJ1-1
d_call: NA
cdr3_aa: CSVEKEALPGGAFF
cdr3_nt: TGCAGCGTTGAAAAGGAGGCCCTCCCAGGAGGAGCTTTCTTT

v_call: TRBV13
clone_size: many
j_call: TRBJ2-7
d_call: TRBD1
cdr3_aa: CASSPWTGVHEQYF
cdr3_nt: TGTGCCAGCAGTCCCTGGACAGGGGTCCACGAGCAGTACTTC

v_call: TRBV3-1
clone_size: many
j_call: TRBJ1-1
d_call: NA
cdr3_aa: CASSQAEGNTEAFF
cdr3_nt: TGTGCCAGCAGCCAAGCAGAGGGGAACACTGAAGCTTTCTTT

v_call: TRBV4-1
clone_size: many
j_call: TRBJ2-5
d_call: NA
cdr3_aa: CASSQLGGRETQYF
cdr3_nt: TGCGCCAGCAGCCAATTGGGGGGAAGAGAGACCCAGTACTTC

v_call: TRBV11-2
clone_size: many
j_call: TRBJ1-1
d_call: TRBD1
cdr3_aa: CASSPRQGPGAEAFF
cdr3_nt: TGTGCCAGCAGCCCCCGACAGGGACCAGGGGCTGAAGCTTTCTTT

v_call: TRBV20-1
clone_size: many
j_call: TRBJ2-1
d_call: TRBD2
cdr3_aa: CSAGDSSGRSYNEQFF
cdr3_nt: TGCAGTGCGGGAGACTCTAGCGGCAGATCCTACAATGAGCAGTTCTTC

v_call: TRBV28
clone_size: many
j_call: TRBJ1-5
d_call: TRBD1
cdr3_aa: CASSTGTGLGVYSNQPQHF
cdr3_nt: TGTGCCAGCAGTACCGGGACAGGGTTGGGGGTATATAGCAATCAGCCCCAGCATTTT

v_call: TRBV6-5
clone_size: many
j_call: TRBJ2-1
d_call: TRBD1
cdr3_aa: CASSHLTGGLWNEQFF
cdr3_nt: TGTGCCAGCAGTCACTTGACAGGGGGCTTGTGGAATGAGCAGTTCTTC

v_call: TRBV4-2
clone_size: NA
j_call: TRBJ1-3
d_call: NA
cdr3_aa: CASSQPVSGNTIYF
cdr3_nt: TGTGCCAGCAGCCAACCAGTCTCTGGAAACACCATATATTTT

v_call: TRBV12-3/TRBV12-4
clone_size: many
j_call: TRBJ1-1
d_call: NA
cdr3_aa: CASSLLNTEAFF
cdr3_nt: TGTGCCAGCAGTTTACTTAACACTGAAGCTTTCTTT

v_call: TRBV29-1
clone_size: many
j_call: TRBJ2-5
d_call: NA
cdr3_aa: CSVAVLQYQETQYF
cdr3_nt: TGCAGCGTTGCGGTACTCCAGTACCAAGAGACCCAGTACTTC

v_call: TRBV7-2
clone_size: many
j_call: TRBJ1-5
d_call: NA
cdr3_aa: CASSLRGFSNQPQHF
cdr3_nt: TGTGCCAGCAGCTTAAGAGGGTTTAGCAATCAGCCCCAGCATTTT

v_call: TRBV15
clone_size: many
j_call: TRBJ2-5
d_call: NA
cdr3_aa: CATSRGPLQGETQYF
cdr3_nt: TGTGCCACCAGCAGAGGCCCTCTCCAGGGGGAGACCCAGTACTTC

v_call: TRBV19
clone_size: many
j_call: TRBJ2-1
d_call: TRBD2
cdr3_aa: CASSIVTPLAGGDLTLDEQFF
cdr3_nt: TGTGCCAGTAGTATAGTAACCCCACTAGCGGGGGGTGATCTCACTTTAGATGAGCAGTTCTTC

v_call: TRBV7-8
clone_size: many
j_call: TRBJ2-3
d_call: TRBD2
cdr3_aa: CASSLGPAGVTLDTQYF
cdr3_nt: TGTGCCAGCAGCTTAGGGCCAGCGGGGGTTACCTTGGATACGCAGTATTTT

v_call: TRBV7-6
clone_size: medium-sized
j_call: TRBJ2-3
d_call: TRBD2
cdr3_aa: CASSSESYEAGGTWTDTQYF
cdr3_nt: TGTGCCAGCAGCTCAGAGTCTTACGAAGCGGGGGGCACTTGGACAGATACGCAGTATTTT

v_call: TRBV3-1
clone_size: many
j_call: TRBJ1-5
d_call: NA
cdr3_aa: CASSPADRLYQPQHF
cdr3_nt: TGTGCCAGCAGCCCCGCCGACAGATTATATCAGCCCCAGCATTTT

v_call: TRBV20-1
clone_size: many
j_call: TRBJ2-2
d_call: TRBD2
cdr3_aa: CSASGTSGGIGTGELFF
cdr3_nt: TGCAGTGCTTCGGGGACTAGCGGGGGGATCGGCACCGGGGAGCTGTTTTTT